This T cell receptor beta chain was profiled in a study of blood T cell repertoires in COVID-19. Study as a whole: The United States, Italy and Spain supplied acute and convalescent COVID-19 samples. Sample material is recorded as cDNA or gDNA derived from T cells, B-cell-depleted T cells, or PBMCs.

In the original analysis: Reference gene primer amplification in the assay estimated nucleated cell counts. The method was immunoSEQ multiplex PCR; TCRdb's version includes in-frame clones alone and lacks a portion of them. For V, J and clone size, that table is used; D and trimming come from the DNA. The profile shows 110,000 or so clones, 65% to 80% of them singletons. The CDR3 runs 14 residues. After removal of 6 bases from V and 8 bases from J, the junction contained 10 bases not matched to a gene. The germline V gene has CDR1 MNHEY and CDR2 SVGAGI. Sequencing used peripheral blood. This sequence joins TRBV6-5 and TRBJ1-1, with 9 nucleotides matching TRBD1. The receptor's source is a woman in her 40s with acute or convalescent COVID-19. In nucleotides, the CDR3 is TGTGCCAGCAGCGCCGGGACAGGGAGGATAGAAGCTTTCTTT. Its protein product is CASSAGTGRIEAFF.